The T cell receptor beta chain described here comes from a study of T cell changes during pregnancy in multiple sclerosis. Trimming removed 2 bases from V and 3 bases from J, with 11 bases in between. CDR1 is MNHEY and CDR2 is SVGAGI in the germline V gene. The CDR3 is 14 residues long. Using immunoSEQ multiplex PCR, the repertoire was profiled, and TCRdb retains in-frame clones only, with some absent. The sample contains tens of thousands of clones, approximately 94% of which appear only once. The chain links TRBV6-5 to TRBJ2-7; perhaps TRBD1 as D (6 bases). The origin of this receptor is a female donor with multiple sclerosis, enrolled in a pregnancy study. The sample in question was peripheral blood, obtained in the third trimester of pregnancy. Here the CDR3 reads CASSYDAGVYEQYF. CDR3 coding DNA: TGTGCCAGCAGTTACGACGCAGGGGTCTACGAGCAGTACTTC.